The 32 T cell receptor beta chains below were found in one sample sequenced in a study of vaccination effects on CD4 cells after COVID-19. Antigen-specific CD4+ T cells were expanded with viral peptide pools in the ViraFEST assay before sequencing. Subsequent to a culture period of 10 days, CD4+ T cells were isolated. Neither prior SARS-CoV-2 infection nor positive nucleocapsid antibodies were present in the vaccine recipients. Their antigens remain unidentified. The data were produced by immunoSEQ multiplex PCR, yet TCRdb's version contains in-frame clones alone and is incomplete. The repertoire includes tens of thousands of clones, more than 60% of them detected once, and 20% to 25% sits in the top ten. Sequenced here: CD4+ T cells from PBMCs cultured with SARS-CoV-2 spike peptides, sampled before COVID-19 vaccination. These receptors were obtained from a human donor who received a COVID-19 vaccine.

This chain connects TRBV11-3 to TRBJ1-3, with TRBD1 matching over 8 bases. V was pared by 5 bases and J by 8 bases, with 5 bases of the junction left unmatched. CDR3 length equals 13 residues. CDR1 SGHNT and CDR2 YENEEA come from the germline V gene. For the CDR3, the DNA is TGTGCCAGCAGCCCCGGACAGGGAGACACCATATATTTT. It translates to CASSPGQGDTIYF.

The rearrangement uses TRBV7-3 and TRBJ2-3; perhaps D is TRBD1 or TRBD2 (5 bases each). In germline, CDR1 is SGHTA, CDR2 FQGTGA. V was shortened by 2 bases and J by 6 bases, with 15 bases between the two germline ends. This CDR3 contains 15 residues. As DNA, the CDR3 is TGTGCCAGCAGCTTAGACCGGTCAGGGACGGATACGCAGTATTTT. As protein: CASSLDRSGTDTQYF. The complete variable domain, with remaining parts taken from reference TRBV7-3 and TRBJ2-3, reads GAGVSQTPSNKVTEKGKYVELRCDPISGHTALYWYRQSLGQGPEFLIYFQGTGAADDSGLPNDRFFAVRPEGSVSTLKIQRTERGDSAVYLCASSLDRSGTDTQYFGPGTRLTVL.

V gene TRBV5-1 combines with J gene TRBJ1-4; 7 bases align to TRBD1. The germline V gene has CDR1 SGHRS and CDR2 YFSETQ. Losses at the gene ends were 6 bases for V and 5 bases for J; bases not matched to a gene: 7. This CDR3 has 14 residues. The CDR3 bases are TGCGCCAGCACCCCGCAGGGGGGGAATGAAAAACTGTTTTTT. As protein: CASTPQGGNEKLFF.

This clone showed up just once. This chain connects TRBV4-2 to TRBJ2-3; 13 positions match TRBD2. J lost 2 bases, V lost 4 bases, and 9 bases had no gene match. Germline CDR1 reads LGHNA; CDR2 reads YNFKEQ. The length of the CDR3 is 18 residues. The CDR3 reads CASSPTSGGARITDTQYF. CDR3 DNA: TGTGCCAGCAGCCCCACTAGCGGGGGGGCAAGGATCACAGATACGCAGTATTTT.

The V gene is TRBV6-5, the J gene TRBJ2-1, with D possibly being TRBD1 or TRBD2 (7 bases each). The CDR3 covers 13 residues. Trimming pared 8 bases from V and 8 bases from J, leaving 16 bases between. The germline CDR1 and CDR2 sequences are MNHEY and SVGAGI. This CDR3 reads CASQSGGVYEQFF. As DNA, the CDR3 is TGTGCCAGCCAGTCAGGGGGGGTTTATGAGCAGTTCTTC.

Only a few counts were recorded for this clone. J is TRBJ1-2 and V is TRBV2; the D gene is possibly TRBD1 (5 bases). Germline V lookup: CDR1 SNHLY, CDR2 FYNNEI. The CDR3 has 15 residues. The V end was cut by 1 base, the J end by 8 bases, with 17 bases between. The CDR3 spells CASSEGRGTLRGYTF. As DNA, the CDR3 is TGTGCCAGCAGTGAAGGTCGGGGGACCCTCCGGGGCTACACCTTC.

The chain carries TRBV18 and TRBJ1-3; a weak D match, TRBD1 (5 bases). The CDR3 is made up of 15 amino acids. Trimming stripped 4 bases from V and 2 bases from J, with 12 bases between. The germline gives CDR1 KGHSH, CDR2 LQKENI. The CDR3 loop is CASSQSTVTGNTIYF. The DNA of the CDR3 is TGTGCCAGCTCACAATCGACAGTCACTGGAAACACCATATATTTT. The full variable domain, in which reference TRBV18 and TRBJ1-3 provide the parts outside the CDR3, is NAGVMQNPRHLVRRRGQEARLRCSPMKGHSHVYWYRQLPEEGLKFMVYLQKENIIDESGMPKERFSAEFPKEGPSILRIQQVVRGDSAAYFCASSQSTVTGNTIYFGEGSWLTVV.

This clone was counted between two and nine times. The chain has TRBV27 and TRBJ2-3; 10 bases agree with TRBD2. The CDR3 has 15 residues. The germline CDR1 and CDR2 sequences are MNHEY and SMNVEV (reference sequence). V shed 6 bases and J 1 base; nucleotides not matched to a gene: 4. CDR3 DNA: TGTGCCAGCAGCGGACTAGCGGTAGGCACAGATACGCAGTATTTT. Residues: CASSGLAVGTDTQYF.

J is TRBJ1-1 and V is TRBV6-5, with D tentatively TRBD1 (6 bases). V was trimmed by 6 bases and J by 9 bases, leaving 20 bases between them. CDR3 size: 14 residues. Germline CDR1 and CDR2: MNHEY and SVGAGI. CDR3 DNA sequence: TGTGCCAGCAGCCGTTTAATCAGGGGAACGAAAGCTTTCTTT. Amino acid sequence: CASSRLIRGTKAFF.

This rearrangement joins TRBV6-5 to TRBJ1-1; possibly TRBD1 for D (6 bases). The CDR3 covers 16 residues. CDR1 is MNHEY and CDR2 is SVGAGI in the germline V gene. V shed 0 bases and J shed 0 bases, with 11 bases lying between them. The CDR3 DNA reads TGTGCCAGCAGTTACTCCAACAGGGTGCTGAACACTGAAGCTTTCTTT. Translation gives CASSYSNRVLNTEAFF.

The chain carries TRBV19 and TRBJ2-7, with D unclear. Per germline, CDR1 LNHDA and CDR2 SQIVND (reference sequence). Deletions cut 5 bases from V and 1 base from J, with 9 bases between. The CDR3 loop spans 13 amino acids. This CDR3 is CASSQRQSYEQYF. Here the CDR3 DNA reads TGTGCCAGTAGTCAAAGGCAGTCCTACGAGCAGTACTTC.

This clone was seen only once. DNA for the CDR3: TGTGCCAGCAGGCCCGATCATCTCGTCTACAATGAGCAGTTCTTC. Protein product: CASRPDHLVYNEQFF. The chain joins TRBV21-1 to TRBJ2-1. TRBV21-1 is a documented pseudogene. This CDR3 contains 15 residues.

The rearrangement uses TRBV5-1 and TRBJ2-7; the D gene could be TRBD1 or TRBD2 (5 bases each). Germline V gene sequence: CDR1 SGHRS, CDR2 YFSETQ. The CDR3 spans 14 residues. V shed 4 bases and J shed 2 bases, with 13 bases lying between them. The CDR3 DNA reads TGCGCCAGCAGCAAAACGGGGCGAGCCTACGAGCAGTACTTC. This sequence encodes CASSKTGRAYEQYF.

The chain couples TRBV21-1 to TRBJ2-3; the D call TRBD1 from the table was never checked on the DNA. TRBV21-1 has pseudogene status. This CDR3 spans 16 amino acids. The CDR3 region is CASLEAGTGGTDTQYF. The DNA for the CDR3 is TGTGCCAGCCTCGAAGCGGGGACAGGGGGAACAGATACGCAGTATTTT.

This clone was counted only a few times. The gene calls are TRBV30 and TRBJ1-6; D uncertain. There are 16 residues in the CDR3. Trimming shortened V by 2 bases and J by 0 bases, and 11 bases separated the two germline ends. Germline values: CDR1 GTSNPN, CDR2 SVGIG (reference sequence). This CDR3 reads CAWSLSGSSYNSPLHF. The CDR3 coding sequence is TGTGCCTGGAGTCTGAGTGGGAGCTCCTATAATTCACCCCTCCACTTT.

V and J are TRBV6-2 or TRBV6-3 and TRBJ1-1; a weak D match, TRBD1 (6 bases). This CDR3 is built from 15 residues. V lost 2 bases and J 0 bases, leaving 10 bases between the germline ends. Per germline, CDR1 MNHEY and CDR2 SVGEGT. CDR3: CASSYPTGVNTEAFF. CDR3 sequence (DNA): TGTGCCAGCAGTTACCCGACAGGTGTGAACACTGAAGCTTTCTTT.

The chain combines TRBV2 with TRBJ1-5; no firm D call. The CDR3 has 14 amino acids. The V end was cut by 6 bases, the J end by 3 bases, with 12 bases between. Germline V lookup: CDR1 SNHLY, CDR2 FYNNEI. The CDR3: CASSVISPNQPQHF. In DNA form, the CDR3 reads TGTGCCAGCAGCGTGATATCCCCCAATCAGCCCCAGCATTTT.

The chain recombines TRBV6-2 or TRBV6-3 with TRBJ1-1, with D perhaps TRBD1 (6 bases). The V gene's germline CDR1 is MNHEY and CDR2 SVGEGT. V was clipped by 4 bases and J by 4 bases, with 16 bases between them. This CDR3 has 15 amino acids. CDR3 protein: CASSSRDPRGTEAFF. The CDR3 coding sequence is TGTGCCAGCAGTTCGCGTGACCCCAGGGGCACTGAAGCTTTCTTT.

V and J are TRBV19 and TRBJ2-1; D unresolved. The CDR3 has 18 residues. Germline V gives CDR1 LNHDA, CDR2 SQIVND (reference sequence). The germline V and J ends were trimmed by 0 bases and 0 bases, with 15 bases remaining between them. CDR3 DNA: TGTGCCAGTAGTATAGAGGCAGCGAGACTTTACTCCTACAATGAGCAGTTCTTC. The encoded protein is CASSIEAARLYSYNEQFF.

The chain links TRBV12-5 to TRBJ1-2; TRBD1 might be the D (6 bases). V lost 4 bases to trimming and J lost 5 bases, with 17 bases between them. There are 15 residues in the CDR3. Per the germline V gene, CDR1 is LGHNT and CDR2 is FRNRAP. DNA for the CDR3: TGTGCTAGTGGTTCAACAGGGCTCCGGGGGTATGGCTACACCTTC. This gives the protein CASGSTGLRGYGYTF. Looking up the rest from reference TRBV12-5 and TRBJ1-2 gives the full variable domain: DARVTQTPRHKVTEMGQEVTMRCQPILGHNTVFWYRQTMMQGLELLAYFRNRAPLDDSGMPKDRFSAEMPDATLATLKIQPSEPRDSAVYFCASGSTGLRGYGYTFGSGTRLTVV.

The chain combines TRBV5-4 with TRBJ2-2; 8 bases are shared with TRBD2. Germline loops: CDR1 SGHNT, CDR2 YYREEE (reference sequence). Trimming at V came to 2 bases and at J to 1 base, leaving 4 bases not matched to a gene. The CDR3 is 16 residues long. This chain's CDR3 is CASSFGGLGNTGELFF. The CDR3 coding sequence is TGTGCCAGCAGCTTCGGGGGACTAGGGAACACCGGGGAGCTGTTTTTT.

This chain links TRBV27 with TRBJ2-7; 14 bases match TRBD2. V gave up 2 bases and J gave up 3 bases; unmatched junction bases: 6. The germline V gene has CDR1 MNHEY and CDR2 SMNVEV (reference sequence). This CDR3 has 17 amino acids. Here the CDR3 reads CASSLRLAGGQIYEQYF. The CDR3 DNA sequence: TGTGCCAGCAGTTTAAGACTAGCGGGAGGGCAAATCTACGAGCAGTACTTC.

The chain employs TRBV4-1 and TRBJ1-2; 8 bases agree with TRBD1. V lost 6 bases to trimming and J lost 5 bases; unmatched junction nucleotides: 17. Germline CDR1 is MGHRA and CDR2 is YSYEKL. The CDR3 runs to 17 residues. CDR3 DNA sequence: TGCGCCAGCAGTCGTTGGGCAGGGGGCAAAAGGGGTTATGGCTACACCTTC. It specifies CASSRWAGGKRGYGYTF.

The chain combines TRBV5-1 with TRBJ2-6; D possibly matches TRBD1 or TRBD2 (6 bases each). Germline CDR1 SGHRS, CDR2 YFSETQ. This CDR3 contains 17 residues. Trimming removed 6 bases from V and 2 bases from J, with 18 bases in between. The CDR3 reads CASKGGPKGAGANVLTF. The CDR3 region has the DNA TGCGCCAGCAAAGGGGGGCCCAAGGGAGCTGGGGCCAACGTCCTGACTTTC.

This clone appeared once. The chain couples TRBV5-8 to TRBJ1-2; D not resolved. V lost 7 bases and J 7 bases, leaving 11 bases between the germline ends. The germline gives CDR1 SGHTS, CDR2 YDEGEE. The CDR3 spans 11 residues. CDR3 protein: CASAVSGGYTF. As DNA, the CDR3 is TGTGCCAGCGCCGTCTCCGGTGGCTACACCTTC.

The rearrangement uses TRBV6-5 and TRBJ2-2; D remains unclear. CDR3 size: 13 residues. CDR1 is MNHEY and CDR2 is SVGAGI in the germline V gene. Trimming shortened V by 11 bases and J by 3 bases, and 13 bases separated the two germline ends. DNA for the CDR3: TGTGCCGTTTTGTCTCTCCACACCGGGGAGCTGTTTTTT. Encoded protein: CAVLSLHTGELFF.

V usage is TRBV20-1 and J usage is TRBJ1-2, with D uncertain. This CDR3 spans 11 amino acids. The germline CDR1 and CDR2 sequences are DFQATT and SNEGSKA (reference sequence). Between the trimmed V and J ends, which lost 0 bases and 7 bases, there was a span of 6 bases. CDR3 residues: CSARDVSGYTF. CDR3 coding DNA: TGCAGTGCTAGAGACGTAAGTGGCTACACCTTC.

The genes are TRBV6-5 and TRBJ1-1; D perhaps matches TRBD1 (6 bases). Germline assignment: CDR1 MNHEY and CDR2 SVGAGI. The CDR3 covers 14 residues. Trimming removed 2 bases from V and 1 base from J, with 8 bases in between. The CDR3 here is CASSYVRGNTEAFF. The DNA of the CDR3 is TGTGCCAGCAGTTACGTCAGGGGGAACACTGAAGCTTTCTTT.

The chain uses TRBV3-1 (or the pseudogene TRBV3-2) and TRBJ1-5; D remains unclear. The V gene's germline CDR1 is LGHDT and CDR2 YNNKEL (reference sequence). CDR3 length: 14 amino acids. V lost 5 bases to trimming and J lost 2 bases, with 10 bases between them. The CDR3 DNA reads as TGTGCCAGCAGCTACGACGGTGGCAATCAGCCCCAGCATTTT. Amino acids: CASSYDGGNQPQHF.

Regarding this clone: The junction shows a germline mismatch at one end, possibly a read error. This chain links TRBV4-3 with TRBJ2-2; 9 bases agree with TRBD2. In germline, CDR1 is LGHNA, CDR2 YSLEER. The CDR3 sequence is 16 residues long. CDR3 in DNA: TGCGCCAGCAGACAAGAGGGCGGGGGGGCCCCCGGGGAGCTGTTTTTT. This codes for CASRQEGGGAPGELFF.

The chain combines TRBV14 with TRBJ1-2; TRBD1 is a possible D gene (6 bases). Germline values: CDR1 SGHDN, CDR2 FVKESK. There are 17 residues in the CDR3. V lost 0 bases to trimming and J lost 5 bases, with 19 bases between them. The CDR3 sequence: CASSQDPSAGARYGYTF. The CDR3 DNA follows: TGTGCCAGCAGCCAAGATCCATCGGCAGGGGCACGGTATGGCTACACCTTC.

V usage is TRBV28 and J usage is TRBJ1-1, with D tentatively TRBD1 (6 bases). The CDR3 has 16 residues. Looked up from germline, CDR1 is MDHEN and CDR2 is SYDVKM. V dropped 4 bases and J dropped 1 base, with 16 bases sitting between them. CDR3 protein: CASSSLGDTANTEAFF. The CDR3 DNA reads as TGTGCCAGCAGTTCTTTAGGGGACACAGCGAACACTGAAGCTTTCTTT.